This T cell receptor beta chain was recorded in a study of OX40 agonist ivuxolimab in advanced cancers. Libraries were prepared by immunoSEQ multiplex PCR; TCRdb keeps only in-frame clonotypes and omits some of them. The sample holds some 85,000 clones, around nine tenths seen once. The cohort excluded patients with autoimmune disease history or systemic immunosuppression. The CDR3 is 16 residues long. Germline-derived CDR1 and CDR2 are MGHDK and SYGVNS. V was pared by 2 bases and J by 7 bases, with 8 bases of the junction left unmatched. About this clone itself: Its antigen is not identified.

Regarding the study as a whole: Blood T cells, both CD4+ and CD8+, expanded clonally by week 6 at 0.1 to 3.0 mg/kg. Some of the lowest clonal expansion was seen in partial responders at 0.1-3.0 mg/kg. CD8+ T cells averaged more expanded clones than CD4+.

This receptor was taken from an adult with an advanced solid tumor such as melanoma, head and neck, liver or kidney cancer. The rearrangement uses TRBV25-1 and TRBJ2-1; 10 positions agree with TRBD1. The input for sequencing was CD4+ or CD8+ T cells sorted from blood, taken in a trial of the OX40 agonist ivuxolimab. The CDR3 here is CASSEHRDRGMNEQFF. CDR3 in DNA: TGTGCCAGCAGTGAACACCGGGACAGGGGTATGAATGAGCAGTTCTTC.